This T cell receptor (beta chain) came from a study of T cells after yellow fever vaccination. Study conclusions and caveats: Most primary-vaccination clones reappeared after the booster (96% CD4, 88% CD8).

TCRdb passed the 5' RACE reads through MiXCR, listing each CDR3 protein once. In the table there are some 350,000 distinct CDR3 sequences, approximately 4.2% of which are singletons. Ten or more counts support this clonotype. Its antigen is still unknown. Sequences were derived from PBMCs, sampled 5 days after the yellow fever booster vaccination. The TCR comes from a man younger than 35 who received the YFV17D yellow fever vaccine.

CDR3 in DNA: TGTGCCAGCAGCACGACAGGGGTAGGCGAGCAGTACGTC. As protein: CASSTTGVGEQYV. The rearrangement uses TRBV11-2 and TRBJ2-7; 8 bases line up with TRBD1. With V trimmed by 5 bases and J by 6 bases, 6 bases remained unmatched. The CDR3 has 13 residues. Germline CDR1 reads SGHAT; CDR2 reads FQNNGV.